This TCR beta chain was sequenced in a study of T cell responses to AZD1222 COVID-19 vaccine. Second doses at about 4 or about 12 weeks were pooled. Data came from immunoSEQ multiplex PCR; TCRdb stores just in-frame clones and leaves some out. Counted here are 40,000 to 55,000 clones, 70% to 90% occurring once; the ten biggest clones make up around 1.1%. This CDR3 spans 18 amino acids. Germline values: CDR1 MNHEY, CDR2 SVGEGT. With respect to this clone: One junction end does not reproduce the germline sequence, and a read error may be involved.

Sequenced material: peripheral blood, taken 28 days after the second AZD1222 dose. The rearrangement joins TRBV6-2 or TRBV6-3 to TRBJ2-1; the D gene is possibly TRBD1 (5 bases). The sequence came from an adult who received the AZD1222 COVID-19 vaccine. The CDR3: CASSDSKSHRLLYNEQFF. The CDR3 DNA reads TGTGCCAGCAGTGACTCGAAGTCACACAGGTTGTTATACAATGAGCAGTTCTTC.